What follows are 31 T cell receptor beta chains derived from one specimen sequenced in a study of cytomegalovirus exposure and HLA in healthy donors. Vbeta (60) and Jbeta (13) primers were used in the PCR. TCRdb's table, derived via immunoSEQ multiplex PCR, lists solely in-frame clones and lacks some. The table lists approximately 100,000 clones, with about 0.59% in the top ten. The specimen sequenced was PBMCs. The receptor source for this set is a man aged 45-65 years in good health and CMV-seronegative.

V gene TRBV5-6 combines with J gene TRBJ1-3; D gene unclear. This CDR3 region has 15 residues. The V end was cut by 2 bases, the J end by 0 bases, with 9 bases between. Germline CDR1 reads SGHDT; CDR2 reads YYEEEE. DNA of the CDR3: TGTGCCAGCAGCTTCTCCCCCGTCTCTGGAAACACCATATATTTT. Protein: CASSFSPVSGNTIYF.

Worth noting for this clone: The limits of the CDR3 on the DNA are not certain, so only TCRdb's listed CDR3 is given. V is TRBV9 and J is TRBJ1-1; the table calls TRBD1, which could not be checked here. CDR1 and CDR2 from the germline V gene are SGDLS and YYNGEE. The CDR3 contains 13 residues when both ends are counted. The CDR3 spells CASSVGTGTEDFF.

The chain employs TRBV4-1 and TRBJ1-1; D not certain. Germline V lookup: CDR1 MGHRA, CDR2 YSYEKL. The CDR3 loop spans 16 amino acids. Trimming stripped 1 base from V and 4 bases from J, with 16 bases between. The CDR3 sequence: CASSQVARVASTEAFF. CDR3 nucleotide sequence: TGCGCCAGCAGCCAAGTTGCGAGGGTCGCAAGCACTGAAGCTTTCTTT.

The rearrangement uses TRBV7-2 and TRBJ1-3; TRBD1 might be the D (5 bases). The germline V gene encodes CDR1 SGHTA and CDR2 FQGNSA. The CDR3 spans 13 residues. Trimming cost V 2 bases and J 9 bases, with 11 bases left between them. Written as DNA, the CDR3 is TGTGCCAGCAGCTTATCCCCGGGGGGCACCATATATTTT. Its protein product is CASSLSPGGTIYF.

V gene TRBV7-8 combines with J gene TRBJ2-5; 10 nucleotides line up with TRBD2. The CDR3 contains 18 residues. Germline CDR1 and CDR2: SGHVS and FQNEAQ. J gave up 6 bases and V 4 bases, and 17 bases lay outside the gene matches. The CDR3: CASSYLSPERGGRKTQYF. As DNA, the CDR3 is TGTGCCAGCAGCTACTTAAGCCCAGAGCGGGGGGGTAGAAAGACCCAGTACTTC.

The chain joins TRBV5-6 to TRBJ1-1, with D perhaps TRBD1 (6 bases). This CDR3 is built from 16 residues. The germline V and J ends were trimmed by 1 base and 0 bases, with 13 bases remaining between them. CDR1 is SGHDT, CDR2 YYEEEE, per germline. The CDR3 bases are TGTGCCAGCAGCTTGAGGTACACAGGGATGAACACTGAAGCTTTCTTT. As protein: CASSLRYTGMNTEAFF.

This chain uses TRBV10-3 with TRBJ1-5, with D uncertain. The CDR3 length is 13 residues. V was pared by 11 bases and J by 2 bases, with 13 bases between. Germline assignment: CDR1 ENHRY and CDR2 SYGVKD. CDR3 sequence reads: CAAGREGNQPQHF. The CDR3, as DNA: TGTGCCGCTGGAAGGGAGGGCAATCAGCCCCAGCATTTT.

J is TRBJ1-1 and V is TRBV7-3, with TRBD1 identical over 8 bases. Germline V gives CDR1 SGHTA, CDR2 FQGTGA. The junction had 3 bases not matched to a gene; V was cut back by 5 bases and J by 4 bases. The CDR3 has 13 residues. The CDR3 nucleotides read TGTGCCAGCAGCGCAACAGGGGGCACTGAAGCTTTCTTT. Encoded protein: CASSATGGTEAFF.

J is TRBJ2-7 and V is TRBV2; 7 bases map to TRBD1. V lost 2 bases to trimming and J lost 6 bases; unmatched junction nucleotides: 4. Germline V CDR1 and CDR2: SNHLY, FYNNEI. This CDR3 is 13 amino acids long. The CDR3 loop reads CASSENRGSEQYF. CDR3 bases: TGTGCCAGCAGTGAAAACAGGGGATCCGAGCAGTACTTC.

The V call is TRBV5-8, the J call TRBJ1-5; 10 bases fit TRBD1. The CDR3 runs 16 residues. From germline, CDR1 is SGHTS and CDR2 YDEGEE. The ends lost 2 bases at V and 7 bases at J; junction bases unmatched: 9. The CDR3 reads CASSFPDRGPGQPQHF. The CDR3 region has the DNA TGTGCCAGCAGCTTCCCCGACAGGGGGCCGGGGCAGCCCCAGCATTTT.

This chain uses TRBV18 with TRBJ1-6; TRBD1 matches at 7 bases. The V gene's germline CDR1 is KGHSH and CDR2 LQKENI. The CDR3 extends over 16 amino acids. Germline trimming cut 1 base from V and 5 bases from J; bases unmatched to any gene: 5. CDR3 DNA sequence: TGTGCCAGCTCACCACAACAGGGGAGTAATAATTCACCCCTCCACTTT. Translating it yields CASSPQQGSNNSPLHF.

The rearrangement links TRBV9 to TRBJ2-2; 8 nucleotides align to TRBD1. The CDR3 has 16 amino acids. The ends lost 3 bases at V and 0 bases at J; junction bases unmatched: 4. CDR1 and CDR2 (germline): SGDLS, YYNGEE. The CDR3 nucleotides read TGTGCCAGCAGCGCACAGGGGGGTTCGAACACCGGGGAGCTGTTTTTT. Its translation: CASSAQGGSNTGELFF.

The rearrangement links TRBV5-1 to TRBJ1-1; 7 bases line up with TRBD1. The CDR3 length is 16 residues. From germline, CDR1 is SGHRS and CDR2 YFSETQ. After removal of 3 bases from V and 1 base from J, the junction contained 9 bases not matched to a gene. The CDR3 coding sequence is TGCGCCAGCAGCTCCGCTACAGGGGTGTGGAACACTGAAGCTTTCTTT. Translated: CASSSATGVWNTEAFF.

The V call is TRBV10-3, the J call TRBJ2-2; a possible D gene is TRBD2 (6 bases). The germline gives CDR1 ENHRY, CDR2 SYGVKD. V dropped 6 bases and J dropped 6 bases, with 8 bases sitting between them. CDR3 size: 12 residues. Written as DNA, the CDR3 is TGTGCCATCAGCACTAGCCCCGGGGAGCTGTTTTTT. The encoded protein is CAISTSPGELFF.

The chain combines TRBV29-1 with TRBJ2-2; D gene uncertain. CDR1 and CDR2 from the germline V gene are SQVTM and ANQGSEA. Trimming pared 5 bases from V and 2 bases from J, leaving 12 bases between. This CDR3 has 14 residues. CDR3 sequence (DNA): TGCAGCGTTCGAGTAATCTCAAACACCGGGGAGCTGTTTTTT. Protein product: CSVRVISNTGELFF.

The V call is TRBV4-3, the J call TRBJ2-1; D is perhaps TRBD2 (6 bases). Per the germline V gene, CDR1 is LGHNA and CDR2 is YSLEER. The CDR3 sequence is 13 residues long. V was pared by 2 bases and J by 6 bases, with 8 bases between. The chain's CDR3 is CASSQFSGNEQFF. The CDR3 region has the DNA TGCGCCAGCAGCCAATTTAGCGGCAATGAGCAGTTCTTC.

This CDR3 reads CASSLVQVNQPQHF. In DNA, the CDR3 is TGTGCCAGCAGTTTAGTACAGGTTAATCAGCCCCAGCATTTT. V usage is TRBV28 and J usage is TRBJ1-5; weak D call: TRBD1 (5 bases). CDR3 size: 14 residues. The germline V and J ends were trimmed by 2 bases and 4 bases, with 9 bases remaining between them. Germline CDR1 is MDHEN and CDR2 is SYDVKM.

The chain is built from TRBV4-1 and TRBJ1-2; maybe TRBD1 (5 bases). Germline CDR1 is MGHRA and CDR2 is YSYEKL. The CDR3 runs to 17 residues. V was shortened by 0 bases and J by 1 base, with 15 bases between the two germline ends. The CDR3 bases are TGCGCCAGCAGCCAAGATTTCGTTACAGGCTATAACTATGGCTACACCTTC. Its translation is CASSQDFVTGYNYGYTF.

The rearrangement links TRBV5-4 to TRBJ2-1, with 9 positions matching TRBD2. This CDR3 spans 14 amino acids. The trim removed 1 base at V and 5 bases at J, leaving 1 base unmatched. Germline V gene sequence: CDR1 SGHNT, CDR2 YYREEE (reference sequence). The CDR3: CASSLPSGDNEQFF. The DNA of the CDR3 is TGTGCCAGCAGCTTGCCTAGCGGGGACAATGAGCAGTTCTTC.

This chain uses TRBV4-1 with TRBJ2-7; 11 bases match TRBD1. With V trimmed by 4 bases and J by 4 bases, 9 bases remained unmatched. This CDR3 region has 16 residues. CDR1 is MGHRA and CDR2 is YSYEKL in the germline V gene. The CDR3 reads CASSPQGQGALYEQYF. The CDR3, as DNA: TGCGCCAGCAGCCCCCAAGGACAGGGGGCTTTGTACGAGCAGTACTTC.

This chain uses TRBV28 with TRBJ1-1, with 7 nucleotides matching TRBD1. CDR1 is MDHEN and CDR2 is SYDVKM in the germline V gene. CDR3 size: 15 residues. The V gene end was trimmed by 4 bases and the J gene end by 5 bases; junction bases not matched to a gene: 10. This chain's CDR3 is CASSSAGGGKTEAFF. Here the CDR3 DNA reads TGTGCCAGCAGTTCAGCAGGGGGAGGAAAGACTGAAGCTTTCTTT.

The V gene is TRBV4-1, the J gene TRBJ1-2; TRBD1 might be the D (5 bases). CDR3 size: 15 residues. V dropped 0 bases and J dropped 5 bases, with 13 bases sitting between them. Per germline, CDR1 MGHRA and CDR2 YSYEKL. CDR3 sequence reads: CASSQEGGREYGYTF. In nucleotides, the CDR3 is TGCGCCAGCAGCCAAGAGGGGGGTCGAGAGTATGGCTACACCTTC.

This chain connects TRBV7-6 to TRBJ1-1; D unresolved. The germline V gene has CDR1 SGHVS and CDR2 FNYEAQ. V was trimmed by 0 bases and J by 5 bases, leaving 10 bases between them. The CDR3 has 14 amino acids. CDR3 bases: TGTGCCAGCAGCTTAGCAATAGGAGGGACTGAAGCTTTCTTT. As protein: CASSLAIGGTEAFF.

The CDR3 protein is CASTPPLWRQETQYF. The CDR3 DNA is TGTGCCAGCACCCCCCCGCTGTGGAGGCAAGAGACCCAGTACTTC. The rearrangement uses TRBV7-9 and TRBJ2-5; a weak D match, TRBD2 (5 bases). Deletions cut 7 bases from V and 2 bases from J, with 17 bases between. Germline CDR1 is SEHNR and CDR2 is FQNEAQ (reference sequence). This CDR3 is built from 15 residues.

The J gene is TRBJ2-2, the V gene TRBV15, with D tentatively TRBD2 (5 bases). V was pared by 3 bases and J by 8 bases, with 13 bases between. CDR3 length: 14 residues. Germline values: CDR1 LNHNV, CDR2 YYDKDF (reference sequence). The CDR3 sequence is CATSSLGVGGELFF. The CDR3 DNA reads TGTGCCACCAGCAGCCTGGGAGTTGGAGGGGAGCTGTTTTTT.

The chain uses TRBV6-6 and TRBJ2-7; D possibly corresponds to TRBD2 (5 bases). Per germline, CDR1 MNHNY and CDR2 SVGAGI (reference sequence). Trimming stripped 6 bases from V and 3 bases from J, with 9 bases between. CDR3 size: 12 residues. The CDR3, as DNA: TGTGCCAGCAGGACCGGGAACTACGAGCAGTACTTC. Encoded protein: CASRTGNYEQYF.

This chain links TRBV6-5 with TRBJ1-6; D gene uncertain. Germline-derived CDR1 and CDR2 are MNHEY and SVGAGI. The V end was cut by 5 bases, the J end by 10 bases, with 15 bases between. The CDR3 extends over 14 amino acids. The CDR3 DNA reads TGTGCCAGCAGTAGGGCCCTAGCCGAGTCACCCCTCCACTTT. Protein sequence: CASSRALAESPLHF.

The rearrangement uses TRBV29-1 and TRBJ1-4, with a tentative D call TRBD1 (5 bases). V lost 4 bases and J lost 4, with 13 bases in between. The CDR3 is 14 residues long. Germline V CDR1 and CDR2: SQVTM, ANQGSEA. CDR3 sequence (DNA): TGCAGCGTTGGGCCCGCAGGGAATAATGAAAAACTGTTTTTT. Its protein is CSVGPAGNNEKLFF.

This chain joins TRBV19 and TRBJ1-5; D call uncertain. Germline CDR1 LNHDA, CDR2 SQIVND (reference sequence). This CDR3 region has 13 residues. The V and J ends lost 7 bases and 7 bases respectively, with 14 bases between them. The DNA for the CDR3 is TGTGCCAGTAACGGGAGAGTATCCCAGCCCCAGCATTTT. Amino acids: CASNGRVSQPQHF.

The rearrangement uses TRBV30 and TRBJ1-1, with no clear D. The V gene's germline CDR1 is GTSNPN and CDR2 SVGIG (reference sequence). The CDR3 totals 15 residues. V was shortened by 2 bases and J by 1 base, with 14 bases between the two germline ends. CDR3 sequence reads: CAWSMNRRPNTEAFF. In nucleotides, the CDR3 is TGTGCCTGGAGTATGAACCGCAGGCCGAACACTGAAGCTTTCTTT.

The rearrangement uses TRBV5-4 and TRBJ1-5, with D uncertain. V lost 4 bases and J lost 6, with 8 bases in between. CDR1 and CDR2 from the germline V gene are SGHNT and YYREEE (reference sequence). There are 12 residues in the CDR3. The CDR3 is CASSLRGQPQHF. In nucleotides, the CDR3 is TGTGCCAGCAGCCTGAGAGGTCAGCCCCAGCATTTT.